Listed below are T cell receptor beta chains from one sample, sequenced in a study of T-cell memory formation after mild COVID-19. TCRdb reprocessed the 5' RACE reads via MiXCR and lists one record per CDR3 protein. The table records around 340,000 distinct CDR3 sequences, 13% of them present only once. Sequencing was performed on PBMCs or a T cell subset sorted from them (not recorded which). The receptors stem from a man aged 18 to 35 who had mild COVID-19 (a few samples of this study predate the infection). Cell type and time point are not known. Both conserved end residues are trimmed from each CDR3. The D gene is left open where the match is weak.

d_call: TRBD1
j_call: TRBJ2-7
v_call: TRBV7-3
cdr3_aa: ASSPGQGSKQY

d_call: NA
j_call: TRBJ2-2
v_call: TRBV18
cdr3_aa: ASSPQGAGELF

d_call: NA
j_call: TRBJ1-2
v_call: TRBV5-1
cdr3_aa: ASSFGDDYGYT

d_call: NA
j_call: TRBJ1-1
v_call: TRBV11-2
cdr3_aa: ASSFGVTTEAF

d_call: TRBD2
j_call: TRBJ2-1
v_call: TRBV10-2
cdr3_aa: ASSVLAGSYNEQF

d_call: NA
j_call: TRBJ1-2
v_call: TRBV28
cdr3_aa: ASSSARGAGNYGYT

d_call: NA
j_call: TRBJ1-5
v_call: TRBV25-1
cdr3_aa: ASPRATQPQH

d_call: TRBD1
j_call: TRBJ1-1
v_call: TRBV6-5
cdr3_aa: ASRRGTGNTEAF

d_call: TRBD1
j_call: TRBJ2-2
v_call: TRBV12-3/TRBV12-4
cdr3_aa: ASSFPQGSLDTGELF

d_call: NA
j_call: TRBJ2-1
v_call: TRBV5-1
cdr3_aa: ASKVSINRSYNEQF

d_call: NA
j_call: TRBJ1-1
v_call: TRBV6-5
cdr3_aa: ASSYVPGNTEAF

d_call: NA
j_call: TRBJ2-3
v_call: TRBV10-1
cdr3_aa: ASSARDTDTQY

d_call: TRBD1
j_call: TRBJ1-2
v_call: TRBV20-1
cdr3_aa: SAERGPGNNYGYT

d_call: NA
j_call: TRBJ1-5
v_call: TRBV5-1
cdr3_aa: ASSLGTPSSNQPQH

d_call: TRBD1
j_call: TRBJ1-4
v_call: TRBV12-3/TRBV12-4
cdr3_aa: ASSPTGAPGEKLF

d_call: NA
j_call: TRBJ2-2
v_call: TRBV9
cdr3_aa: ASSVEWVVGELF

d_call: NA
j_call: TRBJ2-3
v_call: TRBV19
cdr3_aa: ASSMDDGGPGDTQY

d_call: NA
j_call: TRBJ2-5
v_call: TRBV7-2
cdr3_aa: ASSLRRWETQY

d_call: NA
j_call: TRBJ1-2
v_call: TRBV20-1
cdr3_aa: SATSTDNGYT

d_call: TRBD1
j_call: TRBJ2-7
v_call: TRBV24-1
cdr3_aa: ATRDSSYEQY

d_call: NA
j_call: TRBJ1-5
v_call: TRBV6-2/TRBV6-3
cdr3_aa: ASSYNRAFGNRNQPQH

d_call: TRBD2
j_call: TRBJ2-5
v_call: TRBV7-9
cdr3_aa: ASRGGARETQY

d_call: NA
j_call: TRBJ1-3
v_call: TRBV20-1
cdr3_aa: SGRLGNTIY

d_call: NA
j_call: TRBJ1-4
v_call: TRBV4-2
cdr3_aa: ASSQEKELRELF

d_call: TRBD1
j_call: TRBJ1-6
v_call: TRBV4-1
cdr3_aa: ASSPDRVPGNSPLH

d_call: NA
j_call: TRBJ1-2
v_call: TRBV7-9
cdr3_aa: ASSLVRQNYGYT

d_call: NA
j_call: TRBJ1-5
v_call: TRBV6-6
cdr3_aa: ASARGNQPQH

d_call: NA
j_call: TRBJ2-5
v_call: TRBV28
cdr3_aa: ASLRGGSEETQY

d_call: NA
j_call: TRBJ1-2
v_call: TRBV5-1
cdr3_aa: ASSLERKPTYGYT